The rows below give T cell receptor beta chains drawn from one sample of a study of blood T cell repertoires in COVID-19. Profiled with immunoSEQ multiplex PCR; TCRdb holds only in-frame clones, not every one. Of 180,000 or so clones listed, roughly 88% are singletons. Sequenced material: PBMCs or T cells enriched from blood (not recorded which). Receptors were obtained from a woman aged 55-75 years who had recovered from COVID-19. Both conserved end residues are part of each CDR3. A D gene is named only where the DNA matches it firmly. Where a row states a size, it is once, few, many or the class of an expanded clone; other rows omit it.

D gene,clone size,V gene,J gene,CDR3 length,CDR3 DNA,CDR3 protein
TRBD2,NA,TRBV5-1,TRBJ2-1,16,TGCGCCAGCAGCTTTGGTCTAGCGGGGGTTTACAATGAGCAGTTCTTC,CASSFGLAGVYNEQFF
TRBD1,NA,TRBV12-3/TRBV12-4,TRBJ1-2,13,TGTGCCAGCAGTCCAACAGGGGCTTATGGCTACACCTTC,CASSPTGAYGYTF
TRBD1,NA,TRBV5-1,TRBJ2-5,12,TGCGCCAGTTCAGGGGGCGTGGAGACCCAGTACTTC,CASSGGVETQYF
NA,NA,TRBV7-9,TRBJ1-4,14,TGTGCCAGCAGCCAGGGGTTGCCTAATGAAAAACTGTTTTTT,CASSQGLPNEKLFF
TRBD2,NA,TRBV12-3/TRBV12-4,TRBJ2-7,13,TGTGCCAGCAGTACAGGGACTAGGGTCGAGCAGTACTTC,CASSTGTRVEQYF
TRBD2,once,TRBV19,TRBJ2-1,15,TGTGCCAGTAGTATCCTAGCGGGAGGCTCTAATGAGCAGTTCTTC,CASSILAGGSNEQFF
TRBD1,NA,TRBV19,TRBJ1-5,12,TGTGCCAGCCAGACAGGGGTTCAGCCCCAGCATTTT,CASQTGVQPQHF
NA,NA,TRBV10-1,TRBJ2-6,15,TGCGCCAGCAGTGACGGTAGTCTTGGGGCCAACGTCCTGACTTTC,CASSDGSLGANVLTF
NA,NA,TRBV18,TRBJ2-2,14,TGTGCCAGCTCACTCCAACAGGGTACCGGGGAGCTGTTTTTT,CASSLQQGTGELFF
TRBD2,NA,TRBV3-1/TRBV3-2,TRBJ2-7,16,TGTGCCAGCAGCGAGCTACCGGGACTAGGAATTGACGAGCAGTACTTC,CASSELPGLGIDEQYF
NA,NA,TRBV19,TRBJ1-1,14,TGTGCCAGTAGTGCAGCACAGGGATTTGGTGAAGCTTTCTTT,CASSAAQGFGEAFF
NA,NA,TRBV13,TRBJ1-5,15,TGTGCCAGCAGCGGACCGGGGTGGGGCAATCAGCCCCAGCATTTT,CASSGPGWGNQPQHF
TRBD1,few,TRBV28,TRBJ1-1,12,TGTGCCAGCAGTTTAAGGGACAGGGAAGCTTTCTTT,CASSLRDREAFF
NA,NA,TRBV19,TRBJ1-1,12,TGTGCCAGTAGTACTACTTTCGCTGAAGCTTTCTTT,CASSTTFAEAFF
TRBD2,NA,TRBV27,TRBJ2-5,15,TGTGCCAGCAGTTCGGGACTAGCGGGGCAAGAGACCCAGTACTTC,CASSSGLAGQETQYF
TRBD1,NA,TRBV5-1,TRBJ2-7,13,TGCGCCAGCAGCGGGGGACAGGGCACCGAGCAGTACTTC,CASSGGQGTEQYF
TRBD2,NA,TRBV5-1,TRBJ2-4,18,TGCGCCAGCAGCCCGGGTGGCGGGAGGCCCCTCCCTTGGAACATTCAGTACTTC,CASSPGGGRPLPWNIQYF
TRBD2,NA,TRBV6-6,TRBJ2-3,15,TGTGCCAGCAGCCTAAGCGGGAGTCGGGCAGATACGCAGTATTTT,CASSLSGSRADTQYF
NA,NA,TRBV3-1/TRBV3-2,TRBJ1-1,15,TGTGCCAGCAGCCAAGGACAGTTACCTAACACTGAAGCTTTCTTT,CASSQGQLPNTEAFF
TRBD2,NA,TRBV19,TRBJ2-5,18,TGTGCCAGTAGCGGGACTAGCGGGAGGGCCGGGATTTGGATGACCCAGTACTTC,CASSGTSGRAGIWMTQYF
NA,NA,TRBV28,TRBJ2-7,12,TGTGCCAGCACAGGATCCCTCTACGAGCAGTACTTC,CASTGSLYEQYF
NA,once,TRBV18,TRBJ2-7,14,TGTGCCAGCTCACCACCCGAGCGGAACTACGAGCAGTACTTC,CASSPPERNYEQYF
NA,NA,TRBV2,TRBJ1-2,17,TGTGCCAGCAGTGACGCGTCGCCGACAGGAAGGGAAGGGGGCTACACCTTC,CASSDASPTGREGGYTF
NA,NA,TRBV5-1,TRBJ1-3,15,TGCGCCAGTCAGGGGAACACAGGCTCTGGAAACACCATATATTTT,CASQGNTGSGNTIYF
TRBD2,NA,TRBV6-5,TRBJ2-1,15,TGTGCCAGCAGTTCTAGCGGGGTCCGGCCCCATGAGCAGTTCTTC,CASSSSGVRPHEQFF
TRBD1,NA,TRBV6-1,TRBJ1-4,16,TGTGCCAGCAGTGAAGCGCAGGGACAGGGTAACGGAAAACTGTTTTTT,CASSEAQGQGNGKLFF
TRBD1,few,TRBV5-1,TRBJ2-2,16,TGCGCCAGCAGCTTTGCGACAGGGGTCGGCACCGGGGAGCTGTTTTTT,CASSFATGVGTGELFF